Listed below are T cell receptor beta chains from one sample, sequenced in a study of Graves' ophthalmopathy and Graves' hyperthyroidism. TCRdb fed the multiplex PCR reads into MiXCR, producing one record per CDR3 protein. Among around 1,200,000 distinct CDR3 sequences listed, about two fifths were seen once. Sequenced input: peripheral blood or thyroid tissue (not recorded which). These receptors were collected from an adult man with Graves' hyperthyroidism. CDR3s include the opening cysteine and the closing phenylalanine or tryptophan. The D gene is left open where the match is weak. A clone size is listed for some rows: how often the clone was seen (once, few, many), or a class if it is expanded.

d_call	v_call	clone_size	j_call	cdr3_aa	cdr3_nt
TRBD2	TRBV12-3/TRBV12-4	-	TRBJ2-2	CASSFWGGRATGELFF	TGTGCCAGCAGTTTCTGGGGCGGGAGGGCCACCGGGGAGCTGTTTTTT
-	TRBV2	-	TRBJ2-7	CASSGDGSSIYGQYF	TGTGCCAGCAGCGGCGACGGATCAAGCATATACGGGCAGTACTTC
TRBD1	TRBV7-8	-	TRBJ1-5	CASRSGTGMQPQHF	TGTGCCAGCAGGTCTGGGACAGGGATGCAGCCCCAGCATTTT
-	TRBV7-9	many	TRBJ2-5	CASSLLAQETQYF	TGTGCCAGCAGCCTGCTAGCGCAAGAGACCCAGTACTTC
TRBD1	TRBV3-1	-	TRBJ2-7	CANNRDRGYSYEQYF	TGTGCCAACAACCGGGACAGGGGATACTCCTACGAGCAGTACTTC
-	TRBV11-2	-	TRBJ1-4	CASATPRNKSPLRNEKLFF	TGTGCCAGCGCTACCCCGCGCAACAAGTCCCCACTGCGAAATGAAAAACTGTTTTTT
TRBD1	TRBV12-5	-	TRBJ2-7	CASGFNDRAEQYF	TGTGCTAGTGGTTTTAATGACAGGGCCGAGCAGTACTTC
TRBD1	TRBV10-3	many	TRBJ2-5	CAISERGQGETQYF	TGTGCCATCAGTGAGCGGGGACAGGGCGAGACCCAGTACTTC
TRBD1	TRBV6-5	-	TRBJ1-5	CATRTGVAPQHF	TGTGCCACCCGGACAGGGGTCGCGCCCCAGCATTTT
-	TRBV7-2	-	TRBJ2-6	CASSPPTEDLTF	TGTGCCAGCAGCCCCCCGACAGAGGACCTGACTTTC
-	TRBV28	-	TRBJ2-5	CASRRERGILQETQYF	TGTGCCAGCAGGAGGGAGAGGGGCATACTACAAGAGACCCAGTACTTC
TRBD1	TRBV5-4	-	TRBJ1-1	CASSLPYGTGNSTEAFF	TGTGCCAGCAGCTTGCCATATGGGACAGGGAATTCGACTGAAGCTTTCTTT
-	TRBV3-1	-	TRBJ1-6	CASSLSSGNSPLHF	TGTGCCAGCAGCCTGTCGTCTGGGAATTCACCCCTCCACTTT
-	TRBV10-3	-	TRBJ1-6	CAIKEIYNSPLHF	TGTGCCATCAAGGAGATTTATAATTCACCCCTCCACTTT
TRBD1	TRBV7-9	-	TRBJ2-7	CASSQVGTGSSYEQYF	TGTGCCAGCAGCCAGGTCGGGACAGGTTCTTCCTACGAGCAGTACTTC
-	TRBV5-1	-	TRBJ1-1	CASSPLQARTEAFF	TGCGCCAGCAGCCCGCTACAGGCTCGGACTGAAGCTTTCTTT
TRBD2	TRBV9	-	TRBJ2-5	CASSGIAGVTQETQYF	TGTGCCAGCAGCGGTATAGCGGGGGTGACCCAAGAGACCCAGTACTTC
-	TRBV9	-	TRBJ1-5	CASSLWGPEDQPQHF	TGTGCCAGCAGCTTATGGGGGCCAGAAGATCAGCCCCAGCATTTT
-	TRBV19	-	TRBJ1-1	CASSIVGPVNEAFF	TGTGCCAGTAGTATAGTCGGTCCGGTTAATGAAGCTTTCTTT
-	TRBV7-3	few	TRBJ2-7	CASSLTPYDEQYF	TGTGCCAGCAGCTTAACGCCTTACGACGAGCAGTACTTC
-	TRBV7-8	-	TRBJ2-5	CASSQGRSEETQYF	TGTGCCAGCAGTCAGGGGAGGTCAGAGGAGACCCAGTACTTC
-	TRBV14	many	TRBJ2-7	CASSHLVHEQYF	TGTGCCAGCAGCCACCTCGTCCACGAGCAGTACTTC
TRBD1	TRBV28	few	TRBJ1-2	CASGGQEYGYTF	TGTGCCAGCGGGGGACAGGAGTATGGCTACACCTTC
-	TRBV7-9	many	TRBJ1-2	CASSSRARPNGYTF	TGTGCCAGCAGCTCTAGGGCCAGACCGAATGGCTACACCTTC
-	TRBV7-2	many	TRBJ2-7	CASSLGSGHLSYEQYF	TGTGCCAGCAGCTTAGGGTCGGGACATCTTTCCTACGAGCAGTACTTC
TRBD1	TRBV20-1	many	TRBJ1-2	CSAREWGGQNNYGYTF	TGCAGTGCTAGAGAGTGGGGGGGACAGAATAACTATGGCTACACCTTC
TRBD2	TRBV5-1	-	TRBJ2-7	CASSPSGSGYEQYF	TGCGCCAGCAGCCCTAGCGGGAGTGGATACGAGCAGTACTTC
TRBD2	TRBV7-3	-	TRBJ2-5	CASSSVLGGGLFETQYF	TGTGCCAGCAGTTCGGTGCTTGGGGGGGGATTGTTCGAGACCCAGTACTTC
-	TRBV15	many	TRBJ2-5	CATSTGSEQETQYF	TGTGCCACCAGCACGGGGTCAGAACAAGAGACCCAGTACTTC
-	TRBV20-1	many	TRBJ2-7	CSAVVTAYEQYF	TGCAGTGCGGTCGTAACCGCCTACGAGCAGTACTTC
TRBD1	TRBV9	-	TRBJ2-7	CASSVRDREIGAYEQYF	TGTGCCAGCAGCGTTAGAGACAGGGAAATTGGGGCCTACGAGCAGTACTTC
-	TRBV5-1	few	TRBJ1-2	CASSLQQGVNYGYTF	TGCGCCAGCAGCTTACAACAGGGTGTTAACTATGGCTACACCTTC
-	TRBV6-6	-	TRBJ1-2	CASSEAGGGFGYTF	TGTGCCAGCAGTGAAGCGGGAGGGGGTTTTGGCTACACCTTC
-	TRBV13	many	TRBJ2-6	CASSLDALSGANVLTF	TGTGCCAGCAGCTTAGATGCATTATCTGGGGCCAACGTCCTGACTTTC
-	TRBV7-6	many	TRBJ1-3	CASSLERNWGNTIYF	TGTGCCAGCAGCTTAGAACGGAACTGGGGAAACACCATATATTTT
-	TRBV7-7	many	TRBJ2-2	CASSLQKNTGELFF	TGTGCCAGCAGCTTGCAGAAGAACACCGGGGAGCTGTTTTTT
TRBD1	TRBV11-2	few	TRBJ2-7	CASSPGQGRIVEQYF	TGTGCCAGCAGCCCGGGACAGGGGAGGATTGTCGAGCAGTACTTC
TRBD1	TRBV30	-	TRBJ1-5	CAWRYGQGGEPQHF	TGTGCCTGGAGGTATGGACAGGGCGGAGAGCCCCAGCATTTT
-	TRBV7-2	-	TRBJ1-2	CASSLEPANYGYTF	TGTGCCAGCAGCTTAGAACCGGCTAACTATGGCTACACCTTC
TRBD2	TRBV6-6	few	TRBJ2-7	CASSYSLGGAPYEQYF	TGTGCCAGCAGTTACTCCCTCGGGGGGGCCCCCTACGAGCAGTACTTC
-	TRBV25-1	-	TRBJ2-5	CARVRFRETQYF	TGTGCTAGAGTGAGGTTCCGAGAGACCCAGTACTTC
-	TRBV6-1	many	TRBJ2-6	CASRVPGTGANVLTF	TGTGCCAGCAGGGTACCGGGGACAGGGGCCAACGTCCTGACTTTC